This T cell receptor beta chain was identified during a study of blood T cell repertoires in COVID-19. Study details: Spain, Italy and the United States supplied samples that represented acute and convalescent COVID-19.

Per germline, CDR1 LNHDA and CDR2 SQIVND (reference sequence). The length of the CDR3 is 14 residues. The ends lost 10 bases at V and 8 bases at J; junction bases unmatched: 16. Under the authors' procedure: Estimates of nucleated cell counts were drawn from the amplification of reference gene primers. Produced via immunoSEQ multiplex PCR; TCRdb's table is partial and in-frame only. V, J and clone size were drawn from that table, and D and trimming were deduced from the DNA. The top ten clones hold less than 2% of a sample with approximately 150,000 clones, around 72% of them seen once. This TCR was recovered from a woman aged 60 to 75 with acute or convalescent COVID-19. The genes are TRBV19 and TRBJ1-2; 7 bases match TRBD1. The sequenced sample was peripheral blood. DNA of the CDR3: TGTGCCACCCAATTTGGAGACAGGGCGCCCGGCTACACCTTC. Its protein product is CATQFGDRAPGYTF.